This T cell receptor beta chain came from a study of blood T cells in healthy people across ages. Germline CDR1 reads SEHNR; CDR2 reads FQNEAQ (reference sequence). There are 15 residues in the CDR3. V dropped 5 bases and J dropped 2 bases, with 13 bases sitting between them. This clonotype was counted a few times. The second PCR ran roughly 7 to 11 cycles with a sample-barcoded 5' primer and J-beta primers. A single record per CDR3 protein comes from TCRdb applying MiXCR to the 5' RACE reads. Among about 1.4 million distinct CDR3 sequences, 59% were seen once, and the ten largest hold over 5%. This chain connects TRBV7-9 to TRBJ2-1; perhaps TRBD2 as D (6 bases). The source material was blood. The source is a man between 18 and 35 years old in good health. The CDR3 DNA sequence: TGTGCCAGCAGCGGCGCCGGGAGCCCCTACAATGAGCAGTTCTTC. This gives the protein CASSGAGSPYNEQFF.